These T cell receptor beta chains were read from a single sample in a study of blood T cell repertoires in COVID-19. Sequenced by immunoSEQ multiplex PCR; TCRdb stores in-frame clones only, minus some. The sample holds 200,000 to 250,000 clones, 70% to 90% seen once. Sequenced: PBMCs or T cells enriched from blood (not recorded which). The receptors originated from a man between 25 and 39 years old who had recovered from COVID-19. Each CDR3 is given without its conserved first and last residue.

CDR3aa: ASSPQVINYGYT
v_gene: TRBV5-1
len: 12
j_gene: TRBJ1-2

CDR3aa: ASTPGHSTDTQY
v_gene: TRBV10-2
len: 12
j_gene: TRBJ2-3

CDR3aa: AIRTGFSTQEGAF
v_gene: TRBV10-3
len: 13
j_gene: TRBJ1-1

CDR3aa: ASSYFRGNTEAF
v_gene: TRBV4-1
len: 12
j_gene: TRBJ1-1

CDR3aa: ASSAAGGKKNEQF
v_gene: TRBV10-2
len: 13
j_gene: TRBJ2-1

CDR3aa: ATSDHGTANQETQY
v_gene: TRBV24-1
len: 14
j_gene: TRBJ2-5

CDR3aa: ASSPRTASYEQY
v_gene: TRBV28
len: 12
j_gene: TRBJ2-7

CDR3aa: ASSPGQGNQPQH
v_gene: TRBV18
len: 12
j_gene: TRBJ1-5

CDR3aa: ASRPPGGTATEAF
v_gene: TRBV5-4
len: 13
j_gene: TRBJ1-1

CDR3aa: ASSLEGTGIGNTIY
v_gene: TRBV27
len: 14
j_gene: TRBJ1-3

CDR3aa: AWSRTVYTEAF
v_gene: TRBV30
len: 11
j_gene: TRBJ1-1

CDR3aa: ASSLSGGSPNTGELF
v_gene: TRBV27
len: 15
j_gene: TRBJ2-2

CDR3aa: ASSQESPRLNTQY
v_gene: TRBV3-1/TRBV3-2
len: 13
j_gene: TRBJ2-3

CDR3aa: ASSFRDRDDGYT
v_gene: TRBV5-1
len: 12
j_gene: TRBJ1-2

CDR3aa: ASSQEVPRIGLAGEAETQY
v_gene: TRBV4-2
len: 19
j_gene: TRBJ2-5

CDR3aa: ASSPETGLAGGPGELF
v_gene: TRBV27
len: 16
j_gene: TRBJ2-2

CDR3aa: AWSTGTSDNEQF
v_gene: TRBV30
len: 12
j_gene: TRBJ2-1

CDR3aa: AITPGGGPGDTQY
v_gene: TRBV10-3
len: 13
j_gene: TRBJ2-3

CDR3aa: ASSSRTGAYEQY
v_gene: TRBV28
len: 12
j_gene: TRBJ2-7

CDR3aa: ASSPLGLAGFWDTQY
v_gene: TRBV28
len: 15
j_gene: TRBJ2-3

CDR3aa: ASSNFSGTEAF
v_gene: TRBV21-1
len: 11
j_gene: TRBJ1-1

CDR3aa: ASSTGLGAGELF
v_gene: TRBV19
len: 12
j_gene: TRBJ2-2

CDR3aa: ASSLELGDRL
v_gene: TRBV7-9
len: 10
j_gene: TRBJ2-7

CDR3aa: ASSWTTSVTDTQY
v_gene: TRBV7-2
len: 13
j_gene: TRBJ2-3

CDR3aa: ASSTLRDIANYGYT
v_gene: TRBV19
len: 14
j_gene: TRBJ1-2

CDR3aa: ASSLFSIRRTNTGELF
v_gene: TRBV11-2
len: 16
j_gene: TRBJ2-2

CDR3aa: ASSQSRGQGKIDEQF
v_gene: TRBV11-3
len: 15
j_gene: TRBJ2-1

CDR3aa: ASSPPRQGSKTEAF
v_gene: TRBV4-2
len: 14
j_gene: TRBJ1-1

CDR3aa: ASSVDQNFGGQPQH
v_gene: TRBV19
len: 14
j_gene: TRBJ1-5

CDR3aa: AWSVNGGRGEQY
v_gene: TRBV30
len: 12
j_gene: TRBJ2-7

CDR3aa: ASSLSGDPYYEWQY
v_gene: TRBV4-2
len: 14
j_gene: TRBJ2-7

CDR3aa: ASSQEGSSYEQY
v_gene: TRBV3-1/TRBV3-2
len: 12
j_gene: TRBJ2-7

CDR3aa: AISDGTDKNIQY
v_gene: TRBV10-3
len: 12
j_gene: TRBJ2-4

CDR3aa: ASSLNFNQPQH
v_gene: TRBV9
len: 11
j_gene: TRBJ1-5

CDR3aa: ASSIAVGLAGGELF
v_gene: TRBV19
len: 14
j_gene: TRBJ2-2

CDR3aa: ASSYPGGDGWY
v_gene: TRBV5-1
len: 11
j_gene: TRBJ2-5

CDR3aa: ASSQGSGVGRAGNQPQH
v_gene: TRBV3-1/TRBV3-2
len: 17
j_gene: TRBJ1-5

CDR3aa: ASSITGLVHYEQY
v_gene: TRBV28
len: 13
j_gene: TRBJ2-7

CDR3aa: ASSLAGGLVYEQY
v_gene: TRBV7-2
len: 13
j_gene: TRBJ2-7

CDR3aa: ASSLREDDEQY
v_gene: TRBV5-1
len: 11
j_gene: TRBJ2-7

CDR3aa: ASSSTGGQVFYT
v_gene: TRBV5-1
len: 12
j_gene: TRBJ1-2

CDR3aa: ASSLVEGAEAF
v_gene: TRBV5-1
len: 11
j_gene: TRBJ1-1

CDR3aa: ASSVSGASNTGELF
v_gene: TRBV7-8
len: 14
j_gene: TRBJ2-2

CDR3aa: ASSPDSPDQPQH
v_gene: TRBV5-1
len: 12
j_gene: TRBJ1-5

CDR3aa: SAQGSSYEQY
v_gene: TRBV29-1
len: 10
j_gene: TRBJ2-7

CDR3aa: ASSPRLMAGGLSYNEQF
v_gene: TRBV7-8
len: 17
j_gene: TRBJ2-1

CDR3aa: ASSPGGRGNSYEQY
v_gene: TRBV18
len: 14
j_gene: TRBJ2-7

CDR3aa: ASSSIQGKPQH
v_gene: TRBV18
len: 11
j_gene: TRBJ1-5

CDR3aa: ATSDAKGGGSNQPQH
v_gene: TRBV7-4
len: 15
j_gene: TRBJ1-5

CDR3aa: AWSGGPAGELF
v_gene: TRBV30
len: 11
j_gene: TRBJ2-2

CDR3aa: ASSYKDRGMNTEAF
v_gene: TRBV6-4
len: 14
j_gene: TRBJ1-1

CDR3aa: ASSTRSRDTQY
v_gene: TRBV7-2
len: 11
j_gene: TRBJ2-3

CDR3aa: ASSESRAYRNQPQH
v_gene: TRBV6-1
len: 14
j_gene: TRBJ1-5

CDR3aa: ASSPSPAGGYTEAF
v_gene: TRBV18
len: 14
j_gene: TRBJ1-1

CDR3aa: AWSLRGTQTYEQY
v_gene: TRBV30
len: 13
j_gene: TRBJ2-7

CDR3aa: ASSIDMGFPSVGNQPQH
v_gene: TRBV19
len: 17
j_gene: TRBJ1-5

CDR3aa: ASSKRSGLATNTGELF
v_gene: TRBV11-2
len: 16
j_gene: TRBJ2-2